The 3 T cell receptor beta chains given below trace back to one sample, sequenced in a study of PD-1 blockade in classical Hodgkin lymphoma. Regarding time point: cycle 4 day 1 (C4D1), after 6 weeks of nivolumab. All patients experienced relapse after autologous stem cell transplantation, and brentuximab vedotin exposure was variable. Produced via immunoSEQ multiplex PCR; TCRdb's table is partial and in-frame only. The data contain about 33,000 clones, 72% of them singletons. The sample was peripheral blood mononuclear cells (PBMCs), taken before the fourth cycle of nivolumab. The receptors originated from a human donor with classical Hodgkin lymphoma.

CDR3 sequence: CASRLDYRAGELFF. The CDR3 DNA reads as TGTGCCAGCAGACTGGACTACCGGGCCGGGGAGCTGTTTTTT. The chain carries TRBV6-5 and TRBJ2-2, with D perhaps matching TRBD2 (6 bases). Germline V lookup: CDR1 MNHEY, CDR2 SVGAGI. The CDR3 consists of 14 residues. V was trimmed by 6 bases and J by 6 bases, leaving 14 bases between them.

This sequence joins TRBV5-4 and TRBJ2-6; D remains ambiguous. The CDR3 totals 13 residues. Germline CDR1 SGHNT, CDR2 YYREEE (reference sequence). Between the trimmed V and J ends, which lost 6 bases and 2 bases, there was a span of 6 bases. The CDR3, as DNA: TGTGCCAGCATACGAACTGGGGCCAACGTCCTGACTTTC. Protein sequence: CASIRTGANVLTF.

This chain connects TRBV11-1 to TRBJ2-3; D call uncertain. CDR1 and CDR2 (germline): SGHAT, FQDESV (reference sequence). This CDR3 region has 15 residues. Trimming cost V 1 base and J 2 bases, with 10 bases left between them. The CDR3 region has the DNA TGTGCCAGCAGCTTAGAGTCAGGCCTCACAGATACGCAGTATTTT. Translation gives CASSLESGLTDTQYF.